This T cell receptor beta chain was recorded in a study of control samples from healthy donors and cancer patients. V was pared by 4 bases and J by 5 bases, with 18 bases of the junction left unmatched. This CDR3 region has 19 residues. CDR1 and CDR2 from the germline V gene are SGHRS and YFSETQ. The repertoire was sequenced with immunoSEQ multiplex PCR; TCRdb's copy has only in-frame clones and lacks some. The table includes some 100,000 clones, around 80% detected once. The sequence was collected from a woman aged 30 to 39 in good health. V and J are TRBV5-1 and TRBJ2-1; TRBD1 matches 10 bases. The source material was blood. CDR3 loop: CASSPAYYLTGGIDNEQFF. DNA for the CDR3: TGCGCCAGCAGCCCGGCATATTACCTGACAGGGGGCATCGACAATGAGCAGTTCTTC.